These T cell receptor beta chains were read from a single sample in a study of blood T cell repertoires in COVID-19. Profiling relied on immunoSEQ multiplex PCR, and the TCRdb table lists in-frame clones only, not all of them. The repertoire has 380,000 or so clones, approximately 85% of them found once; the top ten carry approximately 2.1%. The sequencing input was PBMCs or T cells enriched from blood (not recorded which). The source of these receptors is a woman in her 40s with acute COVID-19. The CDR3 runs from the conserved cysteine through the conserved F or W. D genes are given only for firm matches. Expanded clones are given a class, and other clones once, few, many or no size at all.

V: TRBV7-2
size: .
J: TRBJ2-7
D: TRBD1
DNA: TGTGCCAGCAGCTTTGGACAGGGGGATTCCTACGAGCAGTACTTC
CDR3: CASSFGQGDSYEQYF

V: TRBV19
size: few
J: TRBJ1-6
D: TRBD1
DNA: TGTGCCAGTAGTATGGGGGACAGCTCCTATAATTCACCCCTCCACTTT
CDR3: CASSMGDSSYNSPLHF

V: TRBV9
size: .
J: TRBJ1-5
D: .
DNA: TGTGCCAGCAGCCTAAACTCCGGGGGAGAGCCCCAGCATTTT
CDR3: CASSLNSGGEPQHF

V: TRBV5-4
size: .
J: TRBJ1-2
D: .
DNA: TGTGCCAGCAGCCCGGGAGTGGGGCGGGAAGGTGGCTACACCTTC
CDR3: CASSPGVGREGGYTF

V: TRBV20-1
size: few
J: TRBJ2-5
D: TRBD2
DNA: TGCAGTGCAAGTGTTCGGCGGGGGGAAGAGACCCAGTACTTC
CDR3: CSASVRRGEETQYF

V: TRBV5-1
size: .
J: TRBJ1-1
D: TRBD1
DNA: TGCGCCAGCAGCTCACAGGGGTCAGGGGATGAAGCTTTCTTT
CDR3: CASSSQGSGDEAFF

V: TRBV7-6
size: .
J: TRBJ2-3
D: TRBD2
DNA: TGTGCCAGCAGCTTATCGGGACTAGCGGGGGGGCCAAATACGCAGTATTTT
CDR3: CASSLSGLAGGPNTQYF

V: TRBV7-8
size: .
J: TRBJ1-2
D: TRBD1
DNA: TGTGCCAGCAGCTTAGCCCAGGGGGCGGGTGGCTACACCTTC
CDR3: CASSLAQGAGGYTF

V: TRBV5-3
size: .
J: TRBJ2-1
D: TRBD2
DNA: TGTGCCAGAAGCTTGGTACTAGCGGGGGTCTACAATGAGCAGTTCTTC
CDR3: CARSLVLAGVYNEQFF

V: TRBV11-3
size: .
J: TRBJ2-7
D: .
DNA: TGTGCCAGCAGCATAACAGGGCGCGCCTACGAGCAGTACTTC
CDR3: CASSITGRAYEQYF

V: TRBV27
size: .
J: TRBJ2-2
D: TRBD1
DNA: TGTGCCAGCAGGACAGGGGGCACCGGGGAGCTGTTTTTT
CDR3: CASRTGGTGELFF

V: TRBV12-3/TRBV12-4
size: once
J: TRBJ1-5
D: .
DNA: TGTGCCAGCTCCCCCCTGGAGTCGGGGCCCCAGCATTTT
CDR3: CASSPLESGPQHF

V: TRBV19
size: .
J: TRBJ1-2
D: TRBD1
DNA: TGTGCCAGTCACTCAGGGACAGGGCCGAAATCTAACTATGGCTACACCTTC
CDR3: CASHSGTGPKSNYGYTF

V: TRBV2
size: .
J: TRBJ1-2
D: TRBD1
DNA: TGTGCCAGCAGTAATCGGGGACAGGGATTGAATGGCTACACCTTC
CDR3: CASSNRGQGLNGYTF

V: TRBV5-1
size: few
J: TRBJ2-2
D: TRBD1
DNA: TGCGCCAGCAGCGGCGGACAGGGGAATTCGGCCGGGGAGCTGTTTTTT
CDR3: CASSGGQGNSAGELFF

V: TRBV3-1/TRBV3-2
size: .
J: TRBJ1-4
D: TRBD1
DNA: TGTGCCAGCAGCCGCACGTCTAGGGGGCCTTATAATGAAAAACTGTTTTTT
CDR3: CASSRTSRGPYNEKLFF

V: TRBV27
size: .
J: TRBJ1-1
D: .
DNA: TGTGCCAGCAGTTTATCAGGGGTTTCTCCCACTGAAGCTTTCTTT
CDR3: CASSLSGVSPTEAFF

V: TRBV18
size: once
J: TRBJ1-2
D: .
DNA: TGTGCCAGCTCCCCATCGGTCGGGGACATCATCATGGGCTACACCTTC
CDR3: CASSPSVGDIIMGYTF

V: TRBV6-5
size: .
J: TRBJ1-2
D: .
DNA: TGTGCCAGCAGTTACACGCCCGAGGGAATCCTATATGGCTACACCTTC
CDR3: CASSYTPEGILYGYTF

V: TRBV6-1
size: .
J: TRBJ1-1
D: .
DNA: TGTGCCAGCAGTGAAAACCTGGCAGCTTTCTTT
CDR3: CASSENLAAFF

V: TRBV3-1/TRBV3-2
size: once
J: TRBJ1-2
D: .
DNA: TGTGCCAGCAGCCAAGCCAGCCTGAGGAAAACCTATGGCTACACCTTC
CDR3: CASSQASLRKTYGYTF

V: TRBV5-1
size: .
J: TRBJ1-2
D: .
DNA: TGCGCCAGCAGCTTGGTCCGGTACACCTTC
CDR3: CASSLVRYTF